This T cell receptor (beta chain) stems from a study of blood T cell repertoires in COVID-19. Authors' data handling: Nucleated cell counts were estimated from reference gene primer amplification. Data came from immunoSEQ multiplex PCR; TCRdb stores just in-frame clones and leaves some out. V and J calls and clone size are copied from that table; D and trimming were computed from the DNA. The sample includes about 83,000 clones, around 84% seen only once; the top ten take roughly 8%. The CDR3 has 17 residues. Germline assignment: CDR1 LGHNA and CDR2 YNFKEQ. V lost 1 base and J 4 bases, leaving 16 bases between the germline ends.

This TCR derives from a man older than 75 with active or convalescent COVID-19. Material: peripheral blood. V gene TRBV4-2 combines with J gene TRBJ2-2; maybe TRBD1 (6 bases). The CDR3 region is CASSQGRTGFGTGELFF. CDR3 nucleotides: TGTGCCAGCAGCCAAGGTAGAACAGGGTTTGGCACCGGGGAGCTGTTTTTT.